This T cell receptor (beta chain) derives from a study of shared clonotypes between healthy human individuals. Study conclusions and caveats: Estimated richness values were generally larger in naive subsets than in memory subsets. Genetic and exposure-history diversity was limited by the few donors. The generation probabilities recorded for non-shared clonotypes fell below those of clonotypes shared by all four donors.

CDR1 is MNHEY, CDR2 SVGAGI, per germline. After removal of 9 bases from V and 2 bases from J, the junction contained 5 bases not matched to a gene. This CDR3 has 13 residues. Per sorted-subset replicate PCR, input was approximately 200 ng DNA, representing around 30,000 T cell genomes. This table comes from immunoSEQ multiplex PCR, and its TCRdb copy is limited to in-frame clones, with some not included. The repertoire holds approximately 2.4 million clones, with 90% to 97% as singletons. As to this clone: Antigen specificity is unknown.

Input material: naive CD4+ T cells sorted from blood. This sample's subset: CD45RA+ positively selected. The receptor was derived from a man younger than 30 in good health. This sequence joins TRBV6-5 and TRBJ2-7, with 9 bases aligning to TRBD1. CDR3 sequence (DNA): TGTGCCAGACCGGGACAGGGCCCCTACGAGCAGTACTTC. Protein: CARPGQGPYEQYF.